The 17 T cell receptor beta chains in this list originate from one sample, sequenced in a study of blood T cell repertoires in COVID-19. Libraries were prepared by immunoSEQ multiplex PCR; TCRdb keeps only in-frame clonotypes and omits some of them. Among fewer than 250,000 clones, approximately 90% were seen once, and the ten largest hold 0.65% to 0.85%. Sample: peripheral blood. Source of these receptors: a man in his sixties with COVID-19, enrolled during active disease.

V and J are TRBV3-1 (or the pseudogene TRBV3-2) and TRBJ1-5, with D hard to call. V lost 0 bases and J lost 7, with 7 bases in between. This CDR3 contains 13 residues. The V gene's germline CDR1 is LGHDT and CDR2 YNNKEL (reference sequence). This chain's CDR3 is CASSQDLSQPQHF. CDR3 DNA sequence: TGTGCCAGCAGCCAAGATCTTTCCCAGCCCCAGCATTTT.

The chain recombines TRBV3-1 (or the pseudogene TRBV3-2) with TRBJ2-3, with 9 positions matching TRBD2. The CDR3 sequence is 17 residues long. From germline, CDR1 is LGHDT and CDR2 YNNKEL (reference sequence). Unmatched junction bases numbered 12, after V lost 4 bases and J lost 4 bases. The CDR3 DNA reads TGTGCCAGCAGCCGGAGCCGGAGCGGGGGGAGGGCAGATACGCAGTATTTT. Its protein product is CASSRSRSGGRADTQYF.

The CDR3 here is CATSPGYGYTF. CDR3 bases: TGTGCCACCAGTCCAGGGTACGGCTACACCTTC. The J gene is TRBJ1-2, the V gene TRBV24-1, with D perhaps TRBD1 (5 bases). The V and J ends lost 6 bases and 8 bases respectively, with 9 bases between them. The CDR3 spans 11 residues. Germline CDR1 KGHDR, CDR2 SFDVKD.

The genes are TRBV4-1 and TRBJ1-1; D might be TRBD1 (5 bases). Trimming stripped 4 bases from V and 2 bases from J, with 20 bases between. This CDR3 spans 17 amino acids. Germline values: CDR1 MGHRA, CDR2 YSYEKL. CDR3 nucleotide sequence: TGCGCCAGCAGCCCAATCCAACCGGGGGGAATAAACACTGAAGCTTTCTTT. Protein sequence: CASSPIQPGGINTEAFF.

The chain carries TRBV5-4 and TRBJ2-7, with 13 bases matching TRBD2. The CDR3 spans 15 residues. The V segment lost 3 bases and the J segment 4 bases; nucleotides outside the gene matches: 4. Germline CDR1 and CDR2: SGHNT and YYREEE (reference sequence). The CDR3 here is CASSSRTSGSYEQYF. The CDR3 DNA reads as TGTGCCAGCAGCTCCCGGACTAGCGGGAGTTACGAGCAGTACTTC.

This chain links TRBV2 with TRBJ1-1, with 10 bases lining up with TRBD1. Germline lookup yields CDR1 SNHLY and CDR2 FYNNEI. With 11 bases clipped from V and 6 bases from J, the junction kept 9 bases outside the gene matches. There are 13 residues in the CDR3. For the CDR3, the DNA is TGTGCCGGGGGACAGGGGCCCAACGCTGAAGCTTTCTTT. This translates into CAGGQGPNAEAFF.

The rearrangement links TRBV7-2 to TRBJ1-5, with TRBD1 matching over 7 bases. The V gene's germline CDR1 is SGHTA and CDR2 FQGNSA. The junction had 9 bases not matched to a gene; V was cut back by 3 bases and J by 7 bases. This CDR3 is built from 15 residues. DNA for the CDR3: TGTGCCAGCAGCTTTTTAGAGGGGGCTGGACAGCCCCAGCATTTT. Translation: CASSFLEGAGQPQHF.

CDR3 DNA sequence: TGCGCCAGCAGCTTGCTACAGGGGGATTACAATGAGCAGTTCTTC. Encoded protein: CASSLLQGDYNEQFF. The chain employs TRBV5-1 and TRBJ2-1; 8 bases agree with TRBD1. The CDR3 extends over 15 amino acids. Looked up from germline, CDR1 is SGHRS and CDR2 is YFSETQ. V was pared by 1 base and J by 4 bases, with 4 bases of the junction left unmatched.

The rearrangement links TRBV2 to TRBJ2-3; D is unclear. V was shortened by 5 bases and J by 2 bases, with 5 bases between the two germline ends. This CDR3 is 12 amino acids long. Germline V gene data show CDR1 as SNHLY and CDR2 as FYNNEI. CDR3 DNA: TGTGCCAGCAGTCCTTCCACAGATACGCAGTATTTT. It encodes CASSPSTDTQYF.

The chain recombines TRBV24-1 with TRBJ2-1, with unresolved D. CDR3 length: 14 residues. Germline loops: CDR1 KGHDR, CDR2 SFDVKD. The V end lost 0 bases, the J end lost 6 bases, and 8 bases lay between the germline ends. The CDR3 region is CATSDLRRGNEQFF. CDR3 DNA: TGTGCCACCAGTGATTTGCGTAGAGGCAATGAGCAGTTCTTC.

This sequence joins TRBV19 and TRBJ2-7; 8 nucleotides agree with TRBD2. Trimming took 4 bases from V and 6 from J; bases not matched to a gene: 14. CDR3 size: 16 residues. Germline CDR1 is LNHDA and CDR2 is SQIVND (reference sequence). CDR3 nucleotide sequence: TGTGCCAGTAGTACTCCATCTATCGGACTAGCCCGCGAGCAGTACTTC. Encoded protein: CASSTPSIGLAREQYF.

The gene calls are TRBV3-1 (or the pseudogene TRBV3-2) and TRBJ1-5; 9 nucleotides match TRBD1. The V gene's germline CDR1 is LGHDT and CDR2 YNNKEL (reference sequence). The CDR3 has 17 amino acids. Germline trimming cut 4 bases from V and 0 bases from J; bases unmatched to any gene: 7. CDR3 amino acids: CASSLTGGQYSNQPQHF. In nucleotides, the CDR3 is TGTGCCAGCAGCCTAACAGGGGGCCAATATAGCAATCAGCCCCAGCATTTT.

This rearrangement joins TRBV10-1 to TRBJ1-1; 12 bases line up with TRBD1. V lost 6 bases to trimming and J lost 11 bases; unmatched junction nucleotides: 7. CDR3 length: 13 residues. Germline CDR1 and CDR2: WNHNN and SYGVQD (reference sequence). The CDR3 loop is CASSRDRGQAAFF. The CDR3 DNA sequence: TGCGCCAGCAGCCGGGACAGGGGGCAAGCGGCTTTCTTT.

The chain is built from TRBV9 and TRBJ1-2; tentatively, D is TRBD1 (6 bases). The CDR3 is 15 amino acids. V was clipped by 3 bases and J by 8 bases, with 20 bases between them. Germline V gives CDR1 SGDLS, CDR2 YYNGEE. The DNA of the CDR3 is TGTGCCAGCAGCGCCACCCGGACAGAGCTCGGGGGCTACACCTTC. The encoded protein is CASSATRTELGGYTF. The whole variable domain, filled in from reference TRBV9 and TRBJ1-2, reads DSGVTQTPKHLITATGQRVTLRCSPRSGDLSVYWYQQSLDQGLQFLIQYYNGEERAKGNILERFSAQQFPDLHSELNLSSLELGDSALYFCASSATRTELGGYTFGSGTRLTVV.

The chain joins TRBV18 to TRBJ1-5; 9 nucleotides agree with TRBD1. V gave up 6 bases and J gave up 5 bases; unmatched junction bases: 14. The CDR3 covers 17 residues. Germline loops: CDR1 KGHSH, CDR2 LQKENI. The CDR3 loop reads CASSFIPVNRGHQPQHF. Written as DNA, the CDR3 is TGTGCCAGCTCCTTCATCCCCGTTAACAGGGGGCATCAGCCCCAGCATTTT.

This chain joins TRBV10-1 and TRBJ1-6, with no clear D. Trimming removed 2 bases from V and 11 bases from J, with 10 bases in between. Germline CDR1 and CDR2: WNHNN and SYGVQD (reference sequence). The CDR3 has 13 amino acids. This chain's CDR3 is CASSEVTDAPLHF. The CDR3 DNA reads TGCGCCAGCAGTGAGGTCACAGATGCACCCCTCCACTTT.

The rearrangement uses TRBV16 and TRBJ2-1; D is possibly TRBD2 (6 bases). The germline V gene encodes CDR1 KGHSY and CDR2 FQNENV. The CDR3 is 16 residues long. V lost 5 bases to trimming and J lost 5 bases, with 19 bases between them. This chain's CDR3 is CASSESGRGANNEQFF. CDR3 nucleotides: TGTGCCAGCAGCGAAAGTGGGCGCGGGGCCAACAATGAGCAGTTCTTC.